This T cell receptor beta chain was identified during a study of blood T cell repertoires in COVID-19. Study-wide context: PBMCs, B-cell-depleted T cells, or T cells provided the cDNA or gDNA that made up the material.

The table came from immunoSEQ multiplex PCR; TCRdb's copy has only in-frame clones and leaves some out. The table includes 160,000 or so clones, about 92% detected once. The length of the CDR3 is 12 residues. CDR1 and CDR2 from the germline V gene are SQVTM and ANQGSEA. Trimming took 7 bases from V and 5 from J; bases not matched to a gene: 6. This TCR came from a man aged 55 to 70 with active or convalescent COVID-19. The chain couples TRBV29-1 to TRBJ2-5; 8 positions agree with TRBD2. The sequenced sample consisted of peripheral blood. The CDR3 reads CSATGGRETQYF. The CDR3 nucleotides are TGCAGCGCAACGGGGGGGAGGGAGACCCAGTACTTC.